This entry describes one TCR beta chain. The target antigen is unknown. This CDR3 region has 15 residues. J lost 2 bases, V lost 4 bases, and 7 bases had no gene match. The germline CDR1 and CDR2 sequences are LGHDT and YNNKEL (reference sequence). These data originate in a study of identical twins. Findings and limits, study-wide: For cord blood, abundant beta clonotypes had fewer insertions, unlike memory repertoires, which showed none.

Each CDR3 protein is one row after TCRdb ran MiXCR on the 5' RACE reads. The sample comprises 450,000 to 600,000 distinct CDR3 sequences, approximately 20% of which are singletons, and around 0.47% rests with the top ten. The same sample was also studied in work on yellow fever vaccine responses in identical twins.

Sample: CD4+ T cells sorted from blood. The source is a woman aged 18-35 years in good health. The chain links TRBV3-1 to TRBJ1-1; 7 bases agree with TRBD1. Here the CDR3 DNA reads TGTGCCAGCAGCCCCGGGGACAGACGAAACACTGAAGCTTTCTTT. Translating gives CASSPGDRRNTEAFF.